Listed here is a single TCR beta chain. The V and J ends lost 5 bases and 0 bases respectively, with 11 bases between them. Germline V lookup: CDR1 SNHLY, CDR2 FYNNEI. The CDR3 is 15 residues long. Libraries were prepared by immunoSEQ multiplex PCR; TCRdb keeps only in-frame clonotypes and omits some of them. The table records 95,000 to 150,000 clones, approximately 88% of them present only once. This entry is derived from a study of control samples from healthy donors and cancer patients. This receptor was taken from a man aged 40-49 years in good health. Sequences were obtained from blood. This sequence joins TRBV2 and TRBJ1-5; no clear D. CDR3 nucleotide sequence: TGTGCCAGCAGTCAAACAGACTATAGCAATCAGCCCCAGCATTTT. As protein: CASSQTDYSNQPQHF.